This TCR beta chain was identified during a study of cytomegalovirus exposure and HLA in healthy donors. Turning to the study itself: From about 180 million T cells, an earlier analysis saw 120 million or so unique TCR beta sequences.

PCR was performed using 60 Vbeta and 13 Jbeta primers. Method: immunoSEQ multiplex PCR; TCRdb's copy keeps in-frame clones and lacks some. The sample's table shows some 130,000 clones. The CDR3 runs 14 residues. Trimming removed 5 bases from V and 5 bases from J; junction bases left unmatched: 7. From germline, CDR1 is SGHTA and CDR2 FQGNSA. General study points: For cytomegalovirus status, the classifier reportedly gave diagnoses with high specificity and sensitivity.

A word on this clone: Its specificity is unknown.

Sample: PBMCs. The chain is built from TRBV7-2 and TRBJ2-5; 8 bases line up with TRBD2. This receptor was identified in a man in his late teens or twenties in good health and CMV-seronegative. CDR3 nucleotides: TGTGCCAGCAGCCCGGGACTAGTTCTGGAGACCCAGTACTTC. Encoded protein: CASSPGLVLETQYF.